These T cell receptor beta chains were read from a single sample in a study of shared clonotypes between healthy human individuals. Libraries were prepared by immunoSEQ multiplex PCR; TCRdb keeps only in-frame clonotypes and omits some of them. The sample consists of around 510,000 clones, roughly 95% of them appearing once. The sample consisted of naive CD4+ T cells sorted from blood. Source of these receptors: a woman aged 25 to 39 in good health. CDR3s include the opening cysteine and the closing phenylalanine or tryptophan. D genes are given only for firm matches. Expanded clones get a size class; other rows say once, few or many, or leave the size out.

.,.,TRBJ2-1,TRBV7-8,CASSSHYEQFF,TGTGCCAGCAGCTCCCATTACGAGCAGTTCTTC
.,.,TRBJ2-1,TRBV5-1,CASSLSGSSYNEQFF,TGCGCCAGCAGCTTAAGCGGAAGCTCCTACAATGAGCAGTTCTTC
.,.,TRBJ2-7,TRBV27,CASSPGTGSSRYEQYF,TGTGCCAGCAGCCCCGGCACCGGGAGTTCGAGATACGAGCAGTACTTC
.,.,TRBJ2-7,TRBV19,CASADEQYF,TGTGCCAGTGCAGACGAGCAGTACTTC
TRBD1,.,TRBJ1-4,TRBV5-1,CASSADRGDEKLFF,TGCGCCAGCAGCGCCGACAGGGGGGACGAAAAACTGTTTTTT
TRBD2,.,TRBJ2-7,TRBV18,CASSWTSGPYEQYF,TGTGCCAGCTCCTGGACTAGCGGACCCTACGAGCAGTACTTC
TRBD2,.,TRBJ2-7,TRBV19,CASKKREGYYEQYF,TGTGCCAGTAAGAAGCGGGAGGGTTATTACGAGCAGTACTTC
.,.,TRBJ2-5,TRBV7-3,CASSPDRQETQYF,TGTGCCAGCAGCCCAGACAGGCAAGAGACCCAGTACTTC
.,.,TRBJ1-3,TRBV19,CASSQRVSGNTIYF,TGTGCCAGTAGTCAAAGAGTCTCTGGAAACACCATATATTTT
.,.,TRBJ2-2,TRBV7-3,CASSPGQIANTGELFF,TGTGCCAGCAGCCCCGGACAGATCGCGAACACCGGGGAGCTGTTTTTT
TRBD1,.,TRBJ2-7,TRBV5-1,CASSPGGLSYEQYF,TGCGCCAGCAGCCCAGGGGGCCTCTCCTACGAGCAGTACTTC
.,.,TRBJ2-7,TRBV11-2,CASSPRLGTPGPYEQYF,TGTGCCAGCAGCCCCCGCCTGGGCACCCCTGGGCCCTACGAGCAGTACTTC
.,.,TRBJ2-7,TRBV15,CATSRDQASSYEQYF,TGTGCCACCAGCAGAGATCAGGCATCAAGCTACGAGCAGTACTTC
.,once,TRBJ1-1,TRBV6-5,CASSYIQGYTEAFF,TGTGCCAGCAGTTACATTCAGGGGTACACTGAAGCTTTCTTT
TRBD2,.,TRBJ2-7,TRBV19,CATSIRQSIAGGPLYEQYF,TGTGCCACCTCCATCCGGCAATCCATAGCGGGAGGTCCTCTTTACGAGCAGTACTTC
.,.,TRBJ1-5,TRBV5-6,CASRPWFSNQPQHF,TGTGCCAGCAGACCCTGGTTCAGCAATCAGCCCCAGCATTTT
.,.,TRBJ1-4,TRBV28,CASSPPLATNEKLFF,TGTGCCAGCAGTCCCCCCTTGGCTACTAATGAAAAACTGTTTTTT
TRBD2,.,TRBJ2-3,TRBV5-1,CASSPSLAGAADTQYF,TGCGCCAGCAGCCCATCACTAGCGGGAGCCGCAGATACGCAGTATTTT
.,.,TRBJ2-5,TRBV29-1,CSVVLSDQETQYF,TGCAGCGTTGTTTTATCGGACCAAGAGACCCAGTACTTC
TRBD1,.,TRBJ2-7,TRBV19,CASRKDREDDEQYF,TGTGCCAGTAGAAAGGACAGGGAGGACGACGAGCAGTACTTC
.,.,TRBJ2-1,TRBV4-1,CASSQTIIQRRASYNEQFF,TGCGCCAGCAGCCAGACAATCATCCAGAGGCGGGCCTCCTACAATGAGCAGTTCTTC
.,.,TRBJ1-3,TRBV5-6,CASSLVSEGRNTIYF,TGTGCCAGCAGCTTGGTTAGTGAAGGGAGAAACACCATATATTTT
.,.,TRBJ2-2,TRBV5-6,CASSPWGTAGTGELFF,TGTGCCAGCAGCCCGTGGGGCACCGCGGGCACCGGGGAGCTGTTTTTT
.,once,TRBJ2-7,TRBV7-9,CASSFGGIETGSPYEQYF,TGTGCCAGCAGCTTTGGAGGGATAGAAACAGGGAGCCCCTACGAGCAGTACTTC
.,.,TRBJ1-5,TRBV28,CASSFSSGEFQPQHF,TGTGCCAGCAGTTTTTCGTCAGGGGAATTTCAGCCCCAGCATTTT
.,.,TRBJ2-1,TRBV7-2,CASSPPSRLAANEQFF,TGTGCCAGCAGTCCCCCCTCACGACTCGCGGCTAATGAGCAGTTCTTC
TRBD2,.,TRBJ2-7,TRBV10-2,CASRITSGGSYEQYF,TGCGCCAGCAGGATCACTAGCGGAGGCTCCTACGAGCAGTACTTC
.,.,TRBJ1-5,TRBV2,CASSYTEDQPQHF,TGTGCCAGCAGTTATACTGAGGACCAACCCCAGCATTTT
TRBD1,.,TRBJ1-1,TRBV7-2,CASSLTGEINTEAFF,TGTGCCAGCAGCTTAACAGGGGAGATAAACACTGAAGCTTTCTTT
TRBD1,.,TRBJ2-3,TRBV30,CAWVPPRGQGTDTQYF,TGTGCCTGGGTGCCCCCCAGGGGACAGGGCACAGATACGCAGTATTTT
.,few,TRBJ2-2,TRBV27,CASSVGNTGELFF,TGTGCCAGCAGTGTAGGGAACACCGGGGAGCTGTTTTTT
TRBD2,.,TRBJ2-3,TRBV6-4,CASSTPGGSQYF,TGTGCCAGCAGCACCCCGGGAGGGTCGCAGTATTTT
.,once,TRBJ2-7,TRBV5-5,CASSPGRTDKKQGEYEQYF,TGTGCCAGCAGCCCCGGAAGGACGGACAAAAAGCAGGGAGAATACGAGCAGTACTTC
.,.,TRBJ1-2,TRBV5-4,CASSFRGSSTF,TGTGCCAGCAGCTTTCGGGGTTCCTCCACCTTC
.,once,TRBJ1-1,TRBV11-3,CASSLIMNTEAFF,TGTGCCAGCAGCTTAATTATGAACACTGAAGCTTTCTTT
.,.,TRBJ1-1,TRBV27,CASSGVLGPTEAFF,TGTGCCAGCAGCGGGGTTTTGGGCCCCACTGAAGCTTTCTTT
.,.,TRBJ1-1,TRBV29-1,CSAGPQGSLNTEAFF,TGCAGCGCCGGGCCCCAGGGGTCGTTGAACACTGAAGCTTTCTTT
.,.,TRBJ2-3,TRBV5-6,CASSIRQVLSTDTQYF,TGTGCCAGCAGCATAAGACAGGTCTTGAGCACAGATACGCAGTATTTT
.,few,TRBJ1-5,TRBV4-2,CASSQDEGGQPQHF,TGTGCCAGCAGCCAAGATGAGGGGGGTCAGCCCCAGCATTTT
TRBD1,.,TRBJ1-4,TRBV7-3,CASSLTQGETATNEKLFF,TGTGCCAGCAGCTTAACGCAGGGGGAAACTGCAACTAATGAAAAACTGTTTTTT
TRBD1,.,TRBJ1-5,TRBV10-1,CSSRGARISTQHF,TGCTCAAGCAGGGGGGCGAGAATCAGCACCCAGCATTTT
.,.,TRBJ1-2,TRBV28,CASSLWDHGYTF,TGTGCCAGCAGTTTATGGGACCATGGCTACACCTTC
TRBD1,.,TRBJ1-5,TRBV2,CASSEDRVVQPQHF,TGTGCCAGCAGCGAGGACAGGGTGGTTCAGCCCCAGCATTTT
TRBD2,.,TRBJ2-7,TRBV6-6,CASSYLAGEEYEQYF,TGTGCCAGCAGTTACCTAGCGGGAGAGGAATACGAGCAGTACTTC
TRBD1,.,TRBJ1-3,TRBV5-1,CASSGDRKNTIYF,TGCGCCAGCAGCGGGGACAGGAAAAACACCATATATTTT
.,.,TRBJ2-3,TRBV19,CASSRQQEDTQYF,TGTGCCAGTAGTCGCCAACAGGAGGATACGCAGTATTTT
.,once,TRBJ2-5,TRBV7-2,CASSLVGSAQETQYF,TGTGCCAGCAGCTTAGTAGGGTCGGCGCAAGAGACCCAGTACTTC
.,.,TRBJ1-1,TRBV5-6,CASSLGHMNTEAFF,TGTGCCAGCAGCTTGGGACATATGAACACTGAAGCTTTCTTT
.,.,TRBJ2-5,TRBV5-1,CASSLAGQNQETQYF,TGCGCCAGCAGCTTGGCAGGACAGAACCAAGAGACCCAGTACTTC
TRBD2,.,TRBJ2-1,TRBV4-2,CASSQRTGGTYNEQFF,TGTGCCAGCAGCCAAAGGACGGGAGGAACATACAATGAGCAGTTCTTC
TRBD1,.,TRBJ2-1,TRBV5-1,CASSLETGGHNEQFF,TGCGCCAGCAGCTTGGAGACAGGGGGCCACAATGAGCAGTTCTTC
.,.,TRBJ1-6,TRBV6-4,CASSAGKGRKNSPLHF,TGTGCCAGCAGTGCTGGGAAGGGGCGCAAGAATTCACCCCTCCACTTT
TRBD1,.,TRBJ2-7,TRBV11-2,CASSYRRQGTYEQYF,TGTGCCAGCAGCTACCGAAGACAGGGAACCTACGAGCAGTACTTC
TRBD1,.,TRBJ1-4,TRBV2,CASSEATGDEKLFF,TGTGCCAGCAGTGAGGCAACAGGGGACGAAAAACTGTTTTTT
.,.,TRBJ2-5,TRBV11-2,CASSIGLSDQYF,TGTGCCAGCAGTATAGGGCTTTCGGACCAGTACTTC
.,.,TRBJ2-7,TRBV18,CASSPRTDLPLGAYEQYF,TGTGCCAGCTCACCACGTACGGACCTACCCCTGGGGGCCTACGAGCAGTACTTC
.,.,TRBJ2-5,TRBV2,CASSEEGAGGGETQYF,TGTGCCAGCAGTGAAGAGGGGGCAGGGGGAGGAGAGACCCAGTACTTC
.,.,TRBJ1-1,TRBV5-6,CASSFQGLFVPNTEAFF,TGTGCCAGCAGCTTTCAAGGTTTATTTGTGCCGAACACTGAAGCTTTCTTT
TRBD1,.,TRBJ1-1,TRBV28,CASSFPTGATEAFF,TGTGCCAGCAGTTTCCCGACAGGGGCCACTGAAGCTTTCTTT
TRBD1,.,TRBJ1-1,TRBV7-6,CASEVRGRLNTEAFF,TGTGCCAGCGAGGTCAGGGGGCGGTTGAACACTGAAGCTTTCTTT